The clone carrying this TCR beta chain appeared many times. This sample was taken from a study of T cells in Graves' hyperthyroidism and ophthalmopathy. The investigators amplified TCR beta CDR3 regions from RNA transcripts. The TCR CDR3 first-round RT-PCR relied on the HTBI primer set. TCRdb passed the multiplex PCR reads through MiXCR, listing each CDR3 protein once. This sample has a few hundred thousand distinct CDR3 sequences, with more than 45% found just once. The source of this sequence is a woman aged 18-35 years with Graves' hyperthyroidism. Sequencing input: peripheral blood or thyroid tissue (not recorded which).

The CDR3 coding sequence is TGTGCCAGCAGTTCGGGGGACAGGGCTCCTCATCAGCCCCAGCATTTT. Its protein is CASSSGDRAPHQPQHF. This chain connects TRBV12-3 or TRBV12-4 to TRBJ1-5, with TRBD1 matching 9 bases. The J segment lost 5 bases and the V segment lost 4 bases, leaving 9 bases of the junction unmatched. The CDR3 length is 16 residues.